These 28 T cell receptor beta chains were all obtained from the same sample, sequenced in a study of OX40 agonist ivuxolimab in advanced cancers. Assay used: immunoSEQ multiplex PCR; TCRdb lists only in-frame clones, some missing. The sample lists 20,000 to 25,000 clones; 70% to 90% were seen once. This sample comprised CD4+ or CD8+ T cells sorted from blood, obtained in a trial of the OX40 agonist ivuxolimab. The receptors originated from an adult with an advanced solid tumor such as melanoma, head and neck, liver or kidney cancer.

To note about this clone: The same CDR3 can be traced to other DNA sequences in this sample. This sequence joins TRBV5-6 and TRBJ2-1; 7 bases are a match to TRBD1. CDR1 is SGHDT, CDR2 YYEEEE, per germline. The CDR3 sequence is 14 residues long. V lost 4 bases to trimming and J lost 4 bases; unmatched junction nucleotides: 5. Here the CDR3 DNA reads TGTGCCAGCAGCCCCGGGACAGCTTACAATGAGCAGTTCTTC. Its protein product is CASSPGTAYNEQFF.

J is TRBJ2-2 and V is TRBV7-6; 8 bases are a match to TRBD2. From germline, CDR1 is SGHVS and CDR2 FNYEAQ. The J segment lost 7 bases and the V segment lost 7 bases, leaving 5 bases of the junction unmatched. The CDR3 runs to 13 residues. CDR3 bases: TGTGCCAGCACCCCCGGGGGGGGCGGGGAGCTGTTTTTT. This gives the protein CASTPGGGGELFF.

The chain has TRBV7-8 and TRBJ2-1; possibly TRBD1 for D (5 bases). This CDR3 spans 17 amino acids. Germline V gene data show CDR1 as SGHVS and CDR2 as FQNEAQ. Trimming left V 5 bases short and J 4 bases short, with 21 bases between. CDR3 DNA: TGTGCCAGCAGCGCGAGCCTTTCTAGGGGCGGATACAATGAGCAGTTCTTC. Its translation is CASSASLSRGGYNEQFF.

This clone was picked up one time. DNA for the CDR3: TGTGCCAGCCGAGGGCCCCTGGACTATGGCTACACCTTC. Protein sequence: CASRGPLDYGYTF. The chain joins TRBV27 to TRBJ1-2, with no clear D. CDR3 size: 13 residues. Germline V gene lookup returns CDR1 MNHEY and CDR2 SMNVEV (reference sequence). Trimming cost V 8 bases and J 3 bases, with 13 bases left between them.

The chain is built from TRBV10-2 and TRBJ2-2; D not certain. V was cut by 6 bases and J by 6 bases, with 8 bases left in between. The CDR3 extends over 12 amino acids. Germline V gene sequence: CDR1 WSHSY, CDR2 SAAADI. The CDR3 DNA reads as TGCGCCAGCAGGGGGTTAGCCGGGGAGCTGTTTTTT. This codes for CASRGLAGELFF.

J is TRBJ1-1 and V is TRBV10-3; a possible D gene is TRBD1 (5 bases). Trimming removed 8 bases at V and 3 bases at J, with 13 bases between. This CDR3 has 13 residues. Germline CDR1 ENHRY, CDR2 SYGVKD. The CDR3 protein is CAIGRGVDTEAFF. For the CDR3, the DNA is TGTGCCATCGGAAGGGGCGTAGACACTGAAGCTTTCTTT.

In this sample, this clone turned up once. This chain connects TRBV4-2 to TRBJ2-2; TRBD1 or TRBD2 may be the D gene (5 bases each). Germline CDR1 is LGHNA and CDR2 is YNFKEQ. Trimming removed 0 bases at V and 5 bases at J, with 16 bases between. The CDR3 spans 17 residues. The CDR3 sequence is CASSQDLDFGTTGELFF. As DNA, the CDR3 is TGTGCCAGCAGCCAAGATCTAGACTTCGGGACGACCGGGGAGCTGTTTTTT.

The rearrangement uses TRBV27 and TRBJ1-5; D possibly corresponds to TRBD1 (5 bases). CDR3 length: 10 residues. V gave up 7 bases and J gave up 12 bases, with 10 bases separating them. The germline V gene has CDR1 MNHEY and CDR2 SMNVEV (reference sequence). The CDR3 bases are TGTGCCAGCACACGGACAAACCAGCATTTT. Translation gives CASTRTNQHF.

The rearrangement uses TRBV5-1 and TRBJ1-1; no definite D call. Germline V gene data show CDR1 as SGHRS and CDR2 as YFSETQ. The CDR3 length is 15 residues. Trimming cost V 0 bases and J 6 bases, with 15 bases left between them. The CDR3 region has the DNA TGCGCCAGCAGCTTGGCCGGGAGGGTTTCGGCTGAAGCTTTCTTT. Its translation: CASSLAGRVSAEAFF.

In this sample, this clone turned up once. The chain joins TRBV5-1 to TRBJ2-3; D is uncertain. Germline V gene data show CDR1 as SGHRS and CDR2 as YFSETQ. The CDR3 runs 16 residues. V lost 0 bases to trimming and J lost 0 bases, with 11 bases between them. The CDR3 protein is CASSLGLSTSTDTQYF. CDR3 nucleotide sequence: TGCGCCAGCAGCTTGGGTTTATCCACTAGCACAGATACGCAGTATTTT.

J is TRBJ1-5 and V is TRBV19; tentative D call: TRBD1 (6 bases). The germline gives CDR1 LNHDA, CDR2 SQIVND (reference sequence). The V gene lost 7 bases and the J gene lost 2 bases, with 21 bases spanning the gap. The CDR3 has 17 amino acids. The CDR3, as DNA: TGTGCCAGTACGATGAAAGGGGACAAAGGGGGCAATCAGCCCCAGCATTTT. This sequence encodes CASTMKGDKGGNQPQHF. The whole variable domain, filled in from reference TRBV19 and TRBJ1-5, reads DGGITQSPKYLFRKEGQNVTLSCEQNLNHDAMYWYRQDPGQGLRLIYYSQIVNDFQKGDIAEGYSVSREKKESFPLTVTSAQKNPTAFYLCASTMKGDKGGNQPQHFGDGTRLSIL.

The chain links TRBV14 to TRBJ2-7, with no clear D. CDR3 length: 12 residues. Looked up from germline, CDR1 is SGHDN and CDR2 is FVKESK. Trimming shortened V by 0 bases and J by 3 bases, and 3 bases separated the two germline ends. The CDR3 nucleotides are TGTGCCAGCAGCCAAGACATCTACGAGCAGTACTTC. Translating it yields CASSQDIYEQYF.

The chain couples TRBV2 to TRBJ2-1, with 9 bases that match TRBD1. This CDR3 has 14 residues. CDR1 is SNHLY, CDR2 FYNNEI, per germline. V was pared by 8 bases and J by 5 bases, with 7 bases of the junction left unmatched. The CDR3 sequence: CASVNRGPNNEQFF. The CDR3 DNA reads TGTGCCAGCGTCAACAGGGGGCCAAACAATGAGCAGTTCTTC.

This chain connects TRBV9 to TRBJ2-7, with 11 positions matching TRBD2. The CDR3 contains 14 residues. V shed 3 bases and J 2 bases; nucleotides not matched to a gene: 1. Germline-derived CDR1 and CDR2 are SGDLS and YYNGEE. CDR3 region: CASSETSGTYEQYF. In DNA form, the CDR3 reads TGTGCCAGCAGCGAGACTAGCGGGACCTACGAGCAGTACTTC.

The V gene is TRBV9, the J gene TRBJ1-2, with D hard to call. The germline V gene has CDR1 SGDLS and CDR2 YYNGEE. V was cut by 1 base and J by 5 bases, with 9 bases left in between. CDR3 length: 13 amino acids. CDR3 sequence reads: CASSVNGWYGYTF. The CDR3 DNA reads TGTGCCAGCAGCGTAAACGGGTGGTATGGCTACACCTTC.

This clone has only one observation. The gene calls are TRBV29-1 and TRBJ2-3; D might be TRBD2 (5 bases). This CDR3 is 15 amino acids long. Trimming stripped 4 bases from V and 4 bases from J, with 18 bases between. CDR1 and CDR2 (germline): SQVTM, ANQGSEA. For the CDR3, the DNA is TGCAGCGTTGCAGCGGACCGGAGTGGCTCAGATACGCAGTATTTT. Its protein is CSVAADRSGSDTQYF.

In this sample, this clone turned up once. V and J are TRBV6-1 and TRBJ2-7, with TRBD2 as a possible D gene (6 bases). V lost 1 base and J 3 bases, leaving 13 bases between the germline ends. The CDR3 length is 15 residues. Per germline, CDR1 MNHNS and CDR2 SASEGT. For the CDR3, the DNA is TGTGCCAGCAGTGAAGGTAGCGGCTCTCACTACGAGCAGTACTTC. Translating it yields CASSEGSGSHYEQYF.

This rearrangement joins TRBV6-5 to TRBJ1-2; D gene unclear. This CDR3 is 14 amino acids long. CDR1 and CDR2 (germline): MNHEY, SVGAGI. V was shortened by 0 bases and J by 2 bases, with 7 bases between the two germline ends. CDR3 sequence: CASSYSGQNYGYTF. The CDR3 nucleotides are TGTGCCAGCAGTTACTCAGGTCAGAACTATGGCTACACCTTC.

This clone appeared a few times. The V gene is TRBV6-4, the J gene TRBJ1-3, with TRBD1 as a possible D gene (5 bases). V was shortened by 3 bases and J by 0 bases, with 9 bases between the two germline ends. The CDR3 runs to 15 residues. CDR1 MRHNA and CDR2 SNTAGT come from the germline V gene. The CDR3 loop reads CASSETARSGNTIYF. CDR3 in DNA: TGTGCCAGCAGTGAGACAGCCCGCTCTGGAAACACCATATATTTT.

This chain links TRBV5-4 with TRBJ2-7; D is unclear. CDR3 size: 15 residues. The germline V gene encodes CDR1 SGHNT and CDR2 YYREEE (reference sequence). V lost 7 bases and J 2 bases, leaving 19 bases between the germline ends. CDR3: CASGSIGLMTYEQYF. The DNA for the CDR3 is TGTGCCAGCGGTTCTATAGGGTTAATGACCTACGAGCAGTACTTC.

The CDR3 sequence is CASSNPGQYSGANVLTF. DNA of the CDR3: TGTGCCAGCAGCAATCCGGGACAGTACTCTGGGGCCAACGTCCTGACTTTC. The chain combines TRBV21-1 with TRBJ2-6; the table's D call of TRBD1 was not tested on the DNA. TRBV21-1 represents a pseudogene. The CDR3 is 17 residues long.

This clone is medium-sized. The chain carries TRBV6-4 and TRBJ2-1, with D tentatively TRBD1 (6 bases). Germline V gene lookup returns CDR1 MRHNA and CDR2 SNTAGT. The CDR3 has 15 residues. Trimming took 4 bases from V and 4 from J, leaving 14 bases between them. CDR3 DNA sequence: TGTGCCAGCAGTGTTGGAGCAGGGGAGTACAATGAGCAGTTCTTC. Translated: CASSVGAGEYNEQFF.

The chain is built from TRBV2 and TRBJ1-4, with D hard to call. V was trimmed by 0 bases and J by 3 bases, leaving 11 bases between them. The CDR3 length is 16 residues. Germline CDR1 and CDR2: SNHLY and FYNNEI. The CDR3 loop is CASSEALEGANEKLFF. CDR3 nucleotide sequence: TGTGCCAGCAGTGAAGCGCTGGAGGGCGCTAATGAAAAACTGTTTTTT.

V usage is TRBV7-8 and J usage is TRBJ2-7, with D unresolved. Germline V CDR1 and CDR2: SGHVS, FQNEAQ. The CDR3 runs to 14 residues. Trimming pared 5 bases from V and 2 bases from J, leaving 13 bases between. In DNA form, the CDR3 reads TGTGCCAGCAGCCCTAAGCCTGGGGCCTACGAGCAGTACTTC. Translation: CASSPKPGAYEQYF.

The CDR3 DNA is TGTGCCAGCAGCCCTTGGACAGGGAGCTCCTACGAGCAGTACTTC. It translates to CASSPWTGSSYEQYF. The chain employs TRBV7-9 and TRBJ2-7, with TRBD1 matching 8 bases. V gave up 5 bases and J gave up 0 bases; unmatched junction bases: 6. This CDR3 has 15 amino acids. CDR1 is SEHNR, CDR2 FQNEAQ, per germline (reference sequence).

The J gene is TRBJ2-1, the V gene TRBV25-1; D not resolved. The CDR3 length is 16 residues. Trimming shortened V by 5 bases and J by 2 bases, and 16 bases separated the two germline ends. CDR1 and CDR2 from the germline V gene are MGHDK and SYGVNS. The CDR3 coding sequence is TGTGCCAGCAGTCCCCTGCGCGACGCACCCTACAATGAGCAGTTCTTC. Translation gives CASSPLRDAPYNEQFF.

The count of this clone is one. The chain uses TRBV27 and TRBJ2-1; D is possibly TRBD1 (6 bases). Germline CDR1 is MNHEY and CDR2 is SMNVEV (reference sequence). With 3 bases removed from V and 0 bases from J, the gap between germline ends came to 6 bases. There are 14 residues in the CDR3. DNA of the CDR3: TGTGCCAGCAGTTTGGACAGCTCCTACAATGAGCAGTTCTTC. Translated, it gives CASSLDSSYNEQFF.

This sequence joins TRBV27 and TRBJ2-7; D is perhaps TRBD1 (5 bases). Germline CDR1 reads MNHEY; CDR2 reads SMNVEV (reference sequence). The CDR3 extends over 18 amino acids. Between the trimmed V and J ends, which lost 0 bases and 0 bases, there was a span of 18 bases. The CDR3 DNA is TGTGCCAGCAGTTTATCACCGCCCGCAGGGCCTACCTCCTACGAGCAGTACTTC. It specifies CASSLSPPAGPTSYEQYF.